The present T cell receptor (beta chain) was sequenced within a study of T cell repertoires in cytomegalovirus infection. Turning to the study itself: Matching HLA type and CMV infection were both indicated by public TCR beta signatures.

One entry per CDR3 protein results from TCRdb running MiXCR on the reads. The sample records about 530,000 distinct CDR3 sequences, around a quarter being singletons. Study-wide findings and caveats: Accumulated public TCR beta family frequency recognized individuals carrying CMV together with the relevant HLA.

This clonotype appeared a few times. No antigen is known for it. Sequenced material: PBMCs. The TCR comes from a human donor in good health (CMV status not recorded). Some clones in this sample may be carry-over from other donors' samples.

This chain's CDR3 is CASSPPRGAETQYF. In DNA, the CDR3 is TGTGCCAGCAGCCCACCAAGGGGAGCAGAGACCCAGTACTTC. The chain links TRBV7-9 to TRBJ2-5; D possibly matches TRBD1 or TRBD2 (5 bases each). This CDR3 comprises 14 residues. Trimming left V 5 bases short and J 4 bases short, with 14 bases between. Germline V CDR1 and CDR2: SEHNR, FQNEAQ (reference sequence).